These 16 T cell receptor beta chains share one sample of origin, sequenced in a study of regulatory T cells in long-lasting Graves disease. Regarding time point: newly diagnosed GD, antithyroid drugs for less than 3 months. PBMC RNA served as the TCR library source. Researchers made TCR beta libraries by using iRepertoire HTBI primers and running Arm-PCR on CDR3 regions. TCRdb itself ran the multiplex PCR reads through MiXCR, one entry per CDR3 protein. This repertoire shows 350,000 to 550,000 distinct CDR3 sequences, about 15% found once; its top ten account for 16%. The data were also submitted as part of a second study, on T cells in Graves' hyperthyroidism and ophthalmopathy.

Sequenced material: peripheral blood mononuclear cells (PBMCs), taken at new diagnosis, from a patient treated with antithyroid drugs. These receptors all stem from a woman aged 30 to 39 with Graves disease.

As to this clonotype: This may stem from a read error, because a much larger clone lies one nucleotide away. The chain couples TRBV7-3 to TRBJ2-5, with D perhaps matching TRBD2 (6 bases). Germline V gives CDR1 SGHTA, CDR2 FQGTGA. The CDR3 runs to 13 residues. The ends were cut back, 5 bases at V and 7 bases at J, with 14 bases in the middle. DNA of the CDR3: TGTGCCAGCAGCCGTGCCTCGGAGGGGACCCAGTACTTC. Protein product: CASSRASEGTQYF. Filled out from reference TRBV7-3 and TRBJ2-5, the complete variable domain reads GAGVSQTPSNKVTEKGKYVELRCDPISGHTALYWYRQSLGQGPEFLIYFQGTGAADDSGLPNDRFFAVRPEGSVSTLKIQRTERGDSAVYLCASSRASEGTQYFGPGTRLLVL.

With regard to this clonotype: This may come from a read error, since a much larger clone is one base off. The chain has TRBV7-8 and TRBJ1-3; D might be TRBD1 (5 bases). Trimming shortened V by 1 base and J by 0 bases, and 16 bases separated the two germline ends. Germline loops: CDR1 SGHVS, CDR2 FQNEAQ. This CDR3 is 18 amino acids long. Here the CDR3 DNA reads TGTGCCAGCAGCTTAGGGATCCCTAGGGGTGACTCTGGAAACACCATATATTTT. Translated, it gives CASSLGIPRGDSGNTIYF.

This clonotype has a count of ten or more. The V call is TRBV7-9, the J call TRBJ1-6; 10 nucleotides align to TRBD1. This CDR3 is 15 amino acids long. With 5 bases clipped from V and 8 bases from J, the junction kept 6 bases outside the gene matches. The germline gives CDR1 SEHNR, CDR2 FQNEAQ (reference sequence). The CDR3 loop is CASSPDDRGHSPLHF. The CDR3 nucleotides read TGTGCCAGCAGCCCGGATGACAGGGGGCATTCACCCCTCCACTTT.

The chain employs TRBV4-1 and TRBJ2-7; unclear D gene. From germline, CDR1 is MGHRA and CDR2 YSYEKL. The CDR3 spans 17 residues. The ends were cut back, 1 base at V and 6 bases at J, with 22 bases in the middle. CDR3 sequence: CASSQVRQRRYESEQYF. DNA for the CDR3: TGCGCCAGCAGCCAAGTACGGCAGCGACGATATGAGTCCGAGCAGTACTTC.

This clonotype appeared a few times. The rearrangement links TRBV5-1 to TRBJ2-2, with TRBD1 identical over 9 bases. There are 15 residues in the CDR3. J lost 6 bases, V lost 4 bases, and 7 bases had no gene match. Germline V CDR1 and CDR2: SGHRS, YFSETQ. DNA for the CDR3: TGCGCCAGCAGCCGGACCTACAGGGGGCCCGGGGAGCTGTTTTTT. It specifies CASSRTYRGPGELFF.

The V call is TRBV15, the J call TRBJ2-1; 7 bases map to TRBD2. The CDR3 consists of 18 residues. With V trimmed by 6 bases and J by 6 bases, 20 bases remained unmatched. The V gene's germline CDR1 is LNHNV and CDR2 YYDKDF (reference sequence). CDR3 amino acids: CATRAGRGFGGGSNEQFF. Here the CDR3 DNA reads TGTGCCACCAGGGCAGGGCGGGGGTTCGGCGGGGGAAGCAATGAGCAGTTCTTC.

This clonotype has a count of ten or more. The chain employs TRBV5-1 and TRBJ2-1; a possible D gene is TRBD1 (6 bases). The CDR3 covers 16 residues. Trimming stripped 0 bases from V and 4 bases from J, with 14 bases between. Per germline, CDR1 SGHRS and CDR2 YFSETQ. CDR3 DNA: TGCGCCAGCAGCTTGGGCAGGTGGGGACAATACAATGAGCAGTTCTTC. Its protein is CASSLGRWGQYNEQFF. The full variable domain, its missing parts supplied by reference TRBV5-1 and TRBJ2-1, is KAGVTQTPRYLIKTRGQQVTLSCSPISGHRSVSWYQQTPGQGLQFLFEYFSETQRNKGNFPGRFSGRQFSNSRSEMNVSTLELGDSALYLCASSLGRWGQYNEQFFGPGTRLTVL.

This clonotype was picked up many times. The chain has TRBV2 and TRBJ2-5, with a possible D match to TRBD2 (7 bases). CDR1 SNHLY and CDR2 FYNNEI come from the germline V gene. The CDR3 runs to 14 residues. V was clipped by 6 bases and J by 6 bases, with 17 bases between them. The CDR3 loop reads CASRDGRGGKTQYF. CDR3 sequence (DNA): TGTGCCAGCAGGGACGGAAGGGGGGGGAAGACCCAGTACTTC.

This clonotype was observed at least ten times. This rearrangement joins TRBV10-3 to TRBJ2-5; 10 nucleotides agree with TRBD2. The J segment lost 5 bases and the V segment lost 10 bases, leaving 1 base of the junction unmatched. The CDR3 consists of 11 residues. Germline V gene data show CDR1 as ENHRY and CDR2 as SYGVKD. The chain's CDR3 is CATTSGETQYF. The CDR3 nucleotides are TGTGCCACGACTAGCGGGGAGACCCAGTACTTC.

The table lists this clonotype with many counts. The CDR3 coding sequence is TGTGCCAGCAGCAAACCCGGAGAAAGGGGGAGCTCCTACAATGAGCAGTTCTTC. It codes for CASSKPGERGSSYNEQFF. This chain connects TRBV7-9 to TRBJ2-1; possible D gene TRBD1, 6 bases. Germline loops: CDR1 SEHNR, CDR2 FQNEAQ (reference sequence). The length of the CDR3 is 18 residues. Trimming left V 5 bases short and J 0 bases short, with 20 bases between.

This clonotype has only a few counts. The CDR3 coding sequence is TGTGCCAGCAGTTTTTGGACAGGGAATAACTATGGCTACACCTTC. It encodes CASSFWTGNNYGYTF. The chain uses TRBV28 and TRBJ1-2; TRBD1 aligns across 8 bases. The CDR3 contains 15 residues. The trim removed 3 bases at V and 1 base at J, leaving 4 bases unmatched. Germline CDR1 is MDHEN and CDR2 is SYDVKM.

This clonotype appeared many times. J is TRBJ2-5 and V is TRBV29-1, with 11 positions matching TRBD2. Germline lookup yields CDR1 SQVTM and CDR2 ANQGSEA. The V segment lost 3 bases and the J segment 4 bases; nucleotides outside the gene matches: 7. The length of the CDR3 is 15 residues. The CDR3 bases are TGCAGCGTTGAGGGAACTAGCGGGAGTACAGAGACCCAGTACTTC. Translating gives CSVEGTSGSTETQYF. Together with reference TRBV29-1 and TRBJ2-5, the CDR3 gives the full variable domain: SAVISQKPSRDICQRGTSLTIQCQVDSQVTMMFWYRQQPGQSLTLIATANQGSEATYESGFVIDKFPISRPNLTFSTLTVSNMSPEDSSIYLCSVEGTSGSTETQYFGPGTRLLVL.

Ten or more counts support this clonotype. In DNA, the CDR3 is TGTGCCAGCAGCAGCGGGACTAGCGGAGCCAAAAACATTCAGTACTTC. Its protein product is CASSSGTSGAKNIQYF. The chain links TRBV7-8 to TRBJ2-4; 11 nucleotides line up with TRBD2. V was clipped by 5 bases and J by 0 bases; unmatched bases: 3. This CDR3 region has 16 residues. Per the germline V gene, CDR1 is SGHVS and CDR2 is FQNEAQ.

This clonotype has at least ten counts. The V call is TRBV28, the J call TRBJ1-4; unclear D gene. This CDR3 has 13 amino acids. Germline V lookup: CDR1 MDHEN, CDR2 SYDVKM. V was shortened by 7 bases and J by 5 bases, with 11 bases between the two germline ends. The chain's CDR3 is CASTKGPNEKLFF. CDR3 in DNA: TGTGCCAGCACCAAGGGCCCGAATGAAAAACTGTTTTTT. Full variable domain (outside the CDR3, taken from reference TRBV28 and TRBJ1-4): DVKVTQSSRYLVKRTGEKVFLECVQDMDHENMFWYRQDPGLGLRLIYFSYDVKMKEKGDIPEGYSVSREKKERFSLILESASTNQTSMYLCASTKGPNEKLFFGSGTQLSVL.

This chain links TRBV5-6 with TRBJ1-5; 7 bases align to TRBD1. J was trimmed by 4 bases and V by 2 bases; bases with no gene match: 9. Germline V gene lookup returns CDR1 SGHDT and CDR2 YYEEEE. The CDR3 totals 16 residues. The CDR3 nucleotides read TGTGCCAGCAGCTTTGGACAGGTACTACCTAATCAGCCCCAGCATTTT. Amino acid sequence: CASSFGQVLPNQPQHF.

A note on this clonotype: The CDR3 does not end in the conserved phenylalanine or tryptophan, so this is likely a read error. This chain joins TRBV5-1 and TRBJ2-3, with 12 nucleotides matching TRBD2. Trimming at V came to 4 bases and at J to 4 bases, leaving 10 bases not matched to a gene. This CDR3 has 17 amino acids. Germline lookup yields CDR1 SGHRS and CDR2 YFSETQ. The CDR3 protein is CASSHNNLAGGPDTQYS. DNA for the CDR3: TGCGCCAGCAGCCACAACAACCTAGCGGGAGGGCCAGATACGCAGTATTCT.